The T cell receptor (beta chain) under discussion was sequenced for a study of vaccination and CD4 T cells after COVID-19. This sample's treatment: roughly 10-day PBMC culture with coronavirus spike peptide pools or control peptides (ViraFEST assay). The Oncomine TCR Beta short-read assay was applied to DNA of cultured CD4+ T cells. TCRdb fed the PCR reads into MiXCR, producing one record per CDR3 protein. This table holds roughly 16,000 distinct CDR3 sequences, 44% found once. By share of the sample, this clonotype is medium-sized. What it binds is not known. Specimen: CD4+ T cells from blood, cultured in vitro, collected after SARS-CoV-2 vaccination. The sequence came from a human donor who had recovered from COVID-19.

The CDR3 region has the DNA TGTGCCAGCAGCTCCCCGCAGGAGGCAGATACGCAGTATTTT. Translation: CASSSPQEADTQYF. The V call is TRBV7-8, the J call TRBJ2-3; perhaps TRBD2 as D (5 bases). The CDR3 is 14 residues long. Germline-derived CDR1 and CDR2 are SGHVS and FQNEAQ. The germline V and J ends were trimmed by 4 bases and 4 bases, with 12 bases remaining between them. Based on the CDR3 plus reference TRBV7-8 and TRBJ2-3, the full variable domain is GAGVSQSPRYKVAKRGQDVALRCDPISGHVSLFWYQQALGQGPEFLTYFQNEAQLDKSGLPSDRFFAERPEGSVSTLKIQRTQQEDSAVYLCASSSPQEADTQYFGPGTRLTVL.